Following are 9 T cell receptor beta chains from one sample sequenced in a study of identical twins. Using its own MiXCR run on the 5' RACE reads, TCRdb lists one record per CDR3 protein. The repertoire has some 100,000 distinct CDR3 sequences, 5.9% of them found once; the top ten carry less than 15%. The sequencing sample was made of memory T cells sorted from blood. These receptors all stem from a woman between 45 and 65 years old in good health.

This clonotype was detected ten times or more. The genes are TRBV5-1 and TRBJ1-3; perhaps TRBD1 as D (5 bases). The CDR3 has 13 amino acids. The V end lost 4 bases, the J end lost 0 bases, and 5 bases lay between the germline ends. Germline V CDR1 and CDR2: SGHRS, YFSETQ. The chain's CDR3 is CASSDSSGNTIYF. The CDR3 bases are TGCGCCAGCAGCGACAGCTCTGGAAACACCATATATTTT.

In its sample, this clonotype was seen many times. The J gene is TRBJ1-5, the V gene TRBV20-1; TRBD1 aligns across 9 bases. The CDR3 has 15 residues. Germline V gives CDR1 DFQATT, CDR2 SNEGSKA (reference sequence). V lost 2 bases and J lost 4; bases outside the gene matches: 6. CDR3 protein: CSARPPTGGNQPQHF. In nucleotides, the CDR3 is TGCAGTGCTAGACCACCGACAGGGGGTAATCAGCCCCAGCATTTT.

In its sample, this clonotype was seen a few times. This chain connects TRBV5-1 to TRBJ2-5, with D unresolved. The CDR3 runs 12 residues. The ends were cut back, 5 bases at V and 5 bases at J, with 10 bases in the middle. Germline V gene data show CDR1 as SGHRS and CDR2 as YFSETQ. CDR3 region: CASRSNGETQYF. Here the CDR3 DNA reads TGCGCCAGCAGATCGAACGGGGAGACCCAGTACTTC. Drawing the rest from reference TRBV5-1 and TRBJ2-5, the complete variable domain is KAGVTQTPRYLIKTRGQQVTLSCSPISGHRSVSWYQQTPGQGLQFLFEYFSETQRNKGNFPGRFSGRQFSNSRSEMNVSTLELGDSALYLCASRSNGETQYFGPGTRLLVL.

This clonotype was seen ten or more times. CDR3 region: CSARDFGKRINYGYTF. The DNA for the CDR3 is TGCAGTGCTAGAGATTTCGGGAAGCGAATTAACTATGGCTACACCTTC. This chain joins TRBV20-1 and TRBJ1-2; D gene uncertain. Germline V gene data show CDR1 as DFQATT and CDR2 as SNEGSKA (reference sequence). The CDR3 runs to 16 residues. V dropped 0 bases and J dropped 1 base, with 15 bases sitting between them.

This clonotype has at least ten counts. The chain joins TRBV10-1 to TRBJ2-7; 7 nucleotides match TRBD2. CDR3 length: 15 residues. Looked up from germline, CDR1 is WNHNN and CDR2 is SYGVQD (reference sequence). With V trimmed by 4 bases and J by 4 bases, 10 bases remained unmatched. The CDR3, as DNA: TGCGCCAGCAGTGGGTTCGCGCGGGGAGGGTACGAGCAGTACTTC. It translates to CASSGFARGGYEQYF.

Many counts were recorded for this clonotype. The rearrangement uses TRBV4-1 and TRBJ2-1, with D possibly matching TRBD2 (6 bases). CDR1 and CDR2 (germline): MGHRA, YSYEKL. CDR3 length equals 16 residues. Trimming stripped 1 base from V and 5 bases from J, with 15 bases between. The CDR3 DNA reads TGCGCCAGCAGCCAAGTTTTCACGGGACTCAACAATGAGCAGTTCTTC. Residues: CASSQVFTGLNNEQFF.

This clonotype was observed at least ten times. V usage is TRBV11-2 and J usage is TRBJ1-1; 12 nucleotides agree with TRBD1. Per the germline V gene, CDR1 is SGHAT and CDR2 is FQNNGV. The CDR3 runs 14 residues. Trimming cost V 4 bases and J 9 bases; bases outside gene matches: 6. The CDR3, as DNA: TGTGCCAGCAGCTCCGAGGGGGACAGGGGGCAAGCTTTCTTT. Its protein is CASSSEGDRGQAFF.

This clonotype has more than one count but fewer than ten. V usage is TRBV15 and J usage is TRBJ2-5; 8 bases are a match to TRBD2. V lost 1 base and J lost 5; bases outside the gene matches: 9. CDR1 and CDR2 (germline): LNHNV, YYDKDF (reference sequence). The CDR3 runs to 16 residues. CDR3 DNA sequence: TGTGCCACCAGCAGAGTTAGCGGGATGCGTGTGGAGACCCAGTACTTC. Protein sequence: CATSRVSGMRVETQYF.

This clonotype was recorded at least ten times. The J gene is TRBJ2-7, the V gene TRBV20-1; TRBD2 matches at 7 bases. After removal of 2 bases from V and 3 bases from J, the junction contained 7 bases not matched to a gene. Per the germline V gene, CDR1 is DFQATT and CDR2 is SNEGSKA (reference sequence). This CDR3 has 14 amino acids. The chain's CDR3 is CSARSGTTHYEQYF. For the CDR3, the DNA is TGCAGTGCTAGATCCGGGACTACTCACTACGAGCAGTACTTC.